Presented here are 15 T cell receptor beta chains from one specimen sequenced in a study of T cells in localized non-small cell lung cancer. Repertoires were generated with immunoSEQ multiplex PCR, while TCRdb's copy carries only in-frame clones and drops some. The sample shows about 21,000 clones, 85% to 90% of them seen only once. This specimen was peripheral blood, taken before any cancer treatment. These receptors were taken from a male donor at least 60 years old with stage I squamous cell lung carcinoma.

The CDR3 sequence: CASRGTGETGSIYEQYF. The CDR3 DNA reads TGCGCCAGCAGAGGCACGGGGGAGACAGGGTCCATCTACGAGCAGTACTTC. V is TRBV5-1 and J is TRBJ2-7; D might be TRBD1 (7 bases). Trimming cost V 5 bases and J 3 bases, with 24 bases left between them. The CDR3 covers 17 residues. CDR1 is SGHRS, CDR2 YFSETQ, per germline.

V and J are TRBV18 and TRBJ1-3; no definite D call. Germline V gene data show CDR1 as KGHSH and CDR2 as LQKENI. This CDR3 spans 17 amino acids. Trimming cost V 2 bases and J 0 bases, with 14 bases left between them. The CDR3 protein is CASSPMKDLSSGNTIYF. The CDR3 nucleotides read TGTGCCAGCTCACCAATGAAGGACTTGTCCTCTGGAAACACCATATATTTT.

This clone was seen more than once but under ten times. Written as DNA, the CDR3 is TGCGCCAGCAGCTTGGATGGACAGGGGGCCGATGAGCAGTTCTTC. It specifies CASSLDGQGADEQFF. The J gene is TRBJ2-1, the V gene TRBV5-1; TRBD1 aligns across 11 bases. V trimming: 0 bases; J trimming: 8 bases; junction bases outside the gene matches: 4. Germline CDR1 is SGHRS and CDR2 is YFSETQ. This CDR3 is 15 amino acids long.

V and J are TRBV30 and TRBJ1-5; 7 positions match TRBD1. The CDR3 has 15 amino acids. CDR1 GTSNPN and CDR2 SVGIG come from the germline V gene (reference sequence). J was trimmed by 0 bases and V by 3 bases; bases with no gene match: 5. The CDR3 DNA reads as TGTGCCTGGAGCCCGGGACAGAATAGCAATCAGCCCCAGCATTTT. It translates to CAWSPGQNSNQPQHF.

This clone is a singleton in its sample. V and J are TRBV18 and TRBJ2-5; D gene ambiguous. This CDR3 is 15 amino acids long. Between the trimmed V and J ends, which lost 0 bases and 2 bases, there was a span of 10 bases. CDR1 KGHSH and CDR2 LQKENI come from the germline V gene. The CDR3 nucleotides read TGTGCCAGCTCACCACCGAGTCTGGGGCAAGAGACCCAGTACTTC. Its protein is CASSPPSLGQETQYF.

The rearrangement uses TRBV5-5 and TRBJ2-2; weak D call: TRBD2 (5 bases). In germline, CDR1 is SGHKS, CDR2 YYEKEE (reference sequence). This CDR3 has 16 residues. Trimming shortened V by 2 bases and J by 2 bases, and 13 bases separated the two germline ends. The CDR3 spells CASSLSTGINTGELFF. The CDR3 DNA follows: TGTGCCAGCAGCTTAAGCACCGGGATTAACACCGGGGAGCTGTTTTTT.

The chain recombines TRBV27 with TRBJ2-5; possible D gene TRBD1, 6 bases. CDR1 and CDR2 from the germline V gene are MNHEY and SMNVEV (reference sequence). The CDR3 length is 13 residues. Trimming cost V 6 bases and J 5 bases, with 13 bases left between them. CDR3 DNA sequence: TGTGCCAGCAGCCAGGGGCCGGGGGAGACCCAGTACTTC. This encodes CASSQGPGETQYF.

The V and J genes are TRBV28 and TRBJ1-5; 8 bases match TRBD1. V shed 7 bases and J 6 bases; nucleotides not matched to a gene: 17. The CDR3 is made up of 17 amino acids. The germline V gene encodes CDR1 MDHEN and CDR2 SYDVKM. The CDR3 reads CASIPPAAGGPFQPQHF. CDR3 sequence (DNA): TGTGCCAGCATCCCCCCAGCGGCAGGGGGCCCGTTTCAGCCCCAGCATTTT. Looking up the rest from reference TRBV28 and TRBJ1-5 gives the full variable domain: DVKVTQSSRYLVKRTGEKVFLECVQDMDHENMFWYRQDPGLGLRLIYFSYDVKMKEKGDIPEGYSVSREKKERFSLILESASTNQTSMYLCASIPPAAGGPFQPQHFGDGTRLSIL.

This chain links TRBV4-2 with TRBJ2-2; D ambiguous. Trimming removed 0 bases at V and 5 bases at J, with 7 bases between. Germline V gives CDR1 LGHNA, CDR2 YNFKEQ. The CDR3 has 14 amino acids. The CDR3 coding sequence is TGTGCCAGCAGCCAAGATCCCGCGACCGGGGAGCTGTTTTTT. This codes for CASSQDPATGELFF.

The rearrangement links TRBV7-3 to TRBJ2-3; weak D call: TRBD2 (6 bases). V gave up 1 base and J gave up 1 base, with 9 bases separating them. CDR1 SGHTA and CDR2 FQGTGA come from the germline V gene. The CDR3 spans 15 residues. CDR3 in DNA: TGTGCCAGCAGCTTAAAGGCTAGCGGCACAGATACGCAGTATTTT. It yields the protein CASSLKASGTDTQYF.

The J gene is TRBJ1-6, the V gene TRBV5-1, with 7 bases fitting TRBD1. V lost 4 bases and J lost 10; bases outside the gene matches: 8. Per germline, CDR1 SGHRS and CDR2 YFSETQ. The CDR3 consists of 14 residues. DNA for the CDR3: TGCGCCAGCAGCCCCGACAGGGTGAGGTCACCCCTCCACTTT. Amino acid sequence: CASSPDRVRSPLHF.

This rearrangement joins TRBV9 to TRBJ2-7; TRBD1 aligns across 7 bases. Germline assignment: CDR1 SGDLS and CDR2 YYNGEE. The CDR3 loop spans 17 amino acids. The junction had 18 bases not matched to a gene; V was cut back by 4 bases and J by 5 bases. The DNA of the CDR3 is TGTGCCAGCAGCTCGCGACAGGGAATCGGGGCCGGGAACGAGCAGTACTTC. This codes for CASSSRQGIGAGNEQYF. Full variable domain (remainder filled in from reference TRBV9 and TRBJ2-7): DSGVTQTPKHLITATGQRVTLRCSPRSGDLSVYWYQQSLDQGLQFLIQYYNGEERAKGNILERFSAQQFPDLHSELNLSSLELGDSALYFCASSSRQGIGAGNEQYFGPGTRLTVT.

J is TRBJ2-1 and V is TRBV5-1; 11 bases line up with TRBD1. This CDR3 has 15 residues. CDR1 SGHRS and CDR2 YFSETQ come from the germline V gene. Germline trimming cut 2 bases from V and 7 bases from J; bases unmatched to any gene: 5. In DNA, the CDR3 is TGCGCCAGCAGCTTACCCGGGACAGGGGGGAATGAGCAGTTCTTC. The encoded protein is CASSLPGTGGNEQFF.

V and J are TRBV6-6 and TRBJ1-1; D is ambiguous. With 2 bases removed from V and 1 base from J, the gap between germline ends came to 5 bases. This CDR3 has 13 amino acids. Germline loops: CDR1 MNHNY, CDR2 SVGAGI (reference sequence). CDR3 region: CASSYMGNTEAFF. The CDR3 DNA is TGTGCCAGCAGTTACATGGGGAACACTGAAGCTTTCTTT.

This clone came up a few times. The chain links TRBV19 to TRBJ2-3; tentative D call: TRBD2 (5 bases). Germline lookup yields CDR1 LNHDA and CDR2 SQIVND (reference sequence). The CDR3 has 15 amino acids. Between the trimmed V and J ends, which lost 4 bases and 2 bases, there was a span of 13 bases. The CDR3, as DNA: TGTGCCAGTAGTACACTAGATTCCCCCACAGATACGCAGTATTTT. The encoded protein is CASSTLDSPTDTQYF.